This T cell receptor beta chain was captured by sequencing in a study of T cells in localized non-small cell lung cancer. Findings and caveats of the study: Owing to sequencing of a solitary tumor region, heterogeneity cannot be discounted. Appearances in adjacent lung were noted for a median approximately 52 of the top 100 tumor clones. Exceeding tumor, uninvolved adjacent lung had the highest T cell clonality. Those with higher blood T cell density had longer overall survival.

Trimming took 5 bases from V and 2 from J, leaving 9 bases between them. This CDR3 contains 12 residues. From germline, CDR1 is GTSNPN and CDR2 SVGIG (reference sequence). Repertoires were generated with immunoSEQ multiplex PCR, while TCRdb's copy carries only in-frame clones and drops some. Of 130,000 or so clones in the sample, about 90% were seen once. Of note for this clone: Its antigen remains unidentified.

This TCR derives from a female donor of 60 years or more with stage I lung adenocarcinoma. Material: peripheral blood, obtained before any cancer treatment. This chain links TRBV30 with TRBJ1-2; unclear D gene. CDR3: CAWDTENYGYTF. The DNA for the CDR3 is TGTGCCTGGGATACTGAGAACTATGGCTACACCTTC.